Listed below are T cell receptor beta chains from one sample, sequenced in a study of beta chain features in type 1 diabetes. Here immunoSEQ multiplex PCR was the method, and the copy in TCRdb shows in-frame clones only, minus some. The data hold some 230,000 clones, with 9.6% observed a single time. The sequenced sample was naive CD4+ T cells from blood. The receptors shown here come from a woman younger than 35 in good health. Each CDR3 is given with its conserved first and last residue. Fields, in order: clone size, V gene, J gene, D gene, CDR3 DNA, CDR3 protein. D genes are given only for firm matches. Clone sizes are given selectively: once, few, many, or a class where the clone is expanded.

clone_size: NA; v_call: TRBV7-2; j_call: TRBJ1-1; d_call: TRBD1; cdr3_nt: TGTGCCAGCAAACGACAGGGCGACACTGAAGCTTTCTTT; cdr3_aa: CASKRQGDTEAFF
clone_size: few; v_call: TRBV5-4; j_call: TRBJ2-1; d_call: NA; cdr3_nt: TGTGCCAGCAGCCCCGACAATGAGCAGTTCTTC; cdr3_aa: CASSPDNEQFF
clone_size: NA; v_call: TRBV7-9; j_call: TRBJ1-1; d_call: TRBD1; cdr3_nt: TGTGCCAGCAGCTTACCTTTGGACAGGGGGAGTGGAAAAGCTTTCTTT; cdr3_aa: CASSLPLDRGSGKAFF
clone_size: many; v_call: TRBV30; j_call: TRBJ1-2; d_call: NA; cdr3_nt: TGTGCCTGGAGTATGAACTTAGATTCGGATGGCTACACCTTC; cdr3_aa: CAWSMNLDSDGYTF
clone_size: NA; v_call: TRBV10-3; j_call: TRBJ2-7; d_call: TRBD1; cdr3_nt: TGTGCCATCAGTGAGGGACAGGTCGCCGAGCAGTACTTC; cdr3_aa: CAISEGQVAEQYF
clone_size: many; v_call: TRBV7-9; j_call: TRBJ1-1; d_call: NA; cdr3_nt: TGTGCCAGCAGCTTTATCGGTGTTCCCACTGAAGCTTTCTTT; cdr3_aa: CASSFIGVPTEAFF
clone_size: few; v_call: TRBV5-6; j_call: TRBJ1-5; d_call: TRBD1; cdr3_nt: TGTGCCAGCAGCCAAAGGGGACAGCCTAATCAGCCCCAGCATTTT; cdr3_aa: CASSQRGQPNQPQHF
clone_size: NA; v_call: TRBV7-9; j_call: TRBJ2-5; d_call: NA; cdr3_nt: TGTGCCAGCAGCTCGGGAAGTTACCAAGAGACCCAGTACTTC; cdr3_aa: CASSSGSYQETQYF
clone_size: few; v_call: TRBV2; j_call: TRBJ2-1; d_call: TRBD1; cdr3_nt: TGTGCCAGCAGTGAAATTCAGGGGGACGATCGGTTCTTC; cdr3_aa: CASSEIQGDDRFF
clone_size: few; v_call: TRBV5-6; j_call: TRBJ2-5; d_call: TRBD1; cdr3_nt: TGTGCCAGCAGCTTACAGGGGTCAGGGGAGACCCAGTACTTC; cdr3_aa: CASSLQGSGETQYF
clone_size: few; v_call: TRBV12-5; j_call: TRBJ2-3; d_call: NA; cdr3_nt: TGTGCTAGTGGTGTAGGACTGGGTTCAGATACGCAGTATTTT; cdr3_aa: CASGVGLGSDTQYF
clone_size: NA; v_call: TRBV7-9; j_call: TRBJ2-2; d_call: NA; cdr3_nt: TGTGCCAGCAGCTCCAACCCATGGGTGCGGAATCACGGGGAGCTGTTTTTT; cdr3_aa: CASSSNPWVRNHGELFF
clone_size: NA; v_call: TRBV7-6; j_call: TRBJ2-3; d_call: NA; cdr3_nt: TGTGCCAGCAGCTTCCCAGGCGCAGATACGCAGTATTTT; cdr3_aa: CASSFPGADTQYF
clone_size: few; v_call: TRBV7-9; j_call: TRBJ1-4; d_call: TRBD1; cdr3_nt: TGTGCCAGCAGCCGGTTCCGGGACAGTGCATCTGAGGAAAAACTGTTTTTT; cdr3_aa: CASSRFRDSASEEKLFF
clone_size: few; v_call: TRBV19; j_call: TRBJ1-5; d_call: NA; cdr3_nt: TGTGCCAGTAGTATCACGGGGGTTAGCAATCAGCCCCAGCATTTT; cdr3_aa: CASSITGVSNQPQHF
clone_size: NA; v_call: TRBV9; j_call: TRBJ2-7; d_call: TRBD1; cdr3_nt: TGTGCCAGCAGCGTAGGGACAGGGGGTTCCTACGAGCAGTACTTC; cdr3_aa: CASSVGTGGSYEQYF
clone_size: few; v_call: TRBV5-4; j_call: TRBJ2-4; d_call: TRBD1; cdr3_nt: TGTGCCAGCAGCCCACAGGGGGCAGGGGGGTGGGTTCAGTACTTC; cdr3_aa: CASSPQGAGGWVQYF
clone_size: NA; v_call: TRBV5-4; j_call: TRBJ1-2; d_call: NA; cdr3_nt: TGTGCCAGCAGCGTATCGGACTATGGCTACACCTTC; cdr3_aa: CASSVSDYGYTF
clone_size: NA; v_call: TRBV25-1; j_call: TRBJ1-3; d_call: NA; cdr3_nt: TGTGCCAGCAGAGACAGAGTGAGTGGAAACACCATATATTTT; cdr3_aa: CASRDRVSGNTIYF
clone_size: NA; v_call: TRBV27; j_call: TRBJ2-1; d_call: NA; cdr3_nt: TGTGCCAGCAGTTTATTCAGGTACAATGAGCAGTTCTTC; cdr3_aa: CASSLFRYNEQFF
clone_size: NA; v_call: TRBV18; j_call: TRBJ2-7; d_call: NA; cdr3_nt: TGTGCCAGCTCACCCAATGCGGGGACCCCTTACGAGCAGTACTTC; cdr3_aa: CASSPNAGTPYEQYF
clone_size: few; v_call: TRBV7-2; j_call: TRBJ2-7; d_call: TRBD1; cdr3_nt: TGTGCCAGCAGCGACGTATTGGGACAGGGCTCGCAGCAGTACTTC; cdr3_aa: CASSDVLGQGSQQYF
clone_size: few; v_call: TRBV7-9; j_call: TRBJ2-1; d_call: TRBD2; cdr3_nt: TGTGCCAGCAGCTCAACTAGCGATGAGCAGTTCTTC; cdr3_aa: CASSSTSDEQFF
clone_size: few; v_call: TRBV2; j_call: TRBJ2-6; d_call: TRBD1; cdr3_nt: TGTGCCAGCAGGATACAGGGGGACTCTGGGGCCAACGTCCTGACTTTC; cdr3_aa: CASRIQGDSGANVLTF
clone_size: NA; v_call: TRBV5-1; j_call: TRBJ2-5; d_call: TRBD2; cdr3_nt: TGCGCCAGCAGCTTGGGGACTAGCGGCCCCCAGCCCCAGTACTTC; cdr3_aa: CASSLGTSGPQPQYF
clone_size: NA; v_call: TRBV30; j_call: TRBJ1-3; d_call: NA; cdr3_nt: TGTGCCTGGACCCATGGAAACACCATATATTTT; cdr3_aa: CAWTHGNTIYF
clone_size: NA; v_call: TRBV5-1; j_call: TRBJ2-3; d_call: NA; cdr3_nt: TGCGCCAGCAGCTATCTCGAAGGGGTTGCAGATACGCAGTATTTT; cdr3_aa: CASSYLEGVADTQYF
clone_size: NA; v_call: TRBV5-1; j_call: TRBJ2-7; d_call: NA; cdr3_nt: TGCGCCAGCAGCGCAGGGGCCGGGTCCTACGAGCAGTACTTC; cdr3_aa: CASSAGAGSYEQYF
clone_size: few; v_call: TRBV5-6; j_call: TRBJ1-4; d_call: NA; cdr3_nt: TGTGCCAGCAGCTTGGATGGGTTGGGGGGATCGTCTAATGAAAAACTGTTTTTT; cdr3_aa: CASSLDGLGGSSNEKLFF
clone_size: NA; v_call: TRBV2; j_call: TRBJ2-7; d_call: NA; cdr3_nt: TGTGCCAGCAGTGCGTGGGGCGCCTACGAGCAGTACTTC; cdr3_aa: CASSAWGAYEQYF
clone_size: NA; v_call: TRBV6-5; j_call: TRBJ1-6; d_call: NA; cdr3_nt: TGTGCCAGCATTCCGCAACGAGGACTCCTCCACTTT; cdr3_aa: CASIPQRGLLHF
clone_size: few; v_call: TRBV30; j_call: TRBJ1-1; d_call: TRBD1; cdr3_nt: TGTGCCTGTACCTTTACCGGGACAGGGACCTACACTGAAGCTTTCTTT; cdr3_aa: CACTFTGTGTYTEAFF
clone_size: few; v_call: TRBV25-1; j_call: TRBJ2-1; d_call: NA; cdr3_nt: TGTGCCAGCAGTAGTACTACCGGCCAGAATGAGCAGTTCTTC; cdr3_aa: CASSSTTGQNEQFF
clone_size: few; v_call: TRBV5-4; j_call: TRBJ2-3; d_call: NA; cdr3_nt: TGTGCCAGCAGCTTGGATAGCGGAGCCAGGGCGCAGTATTTT; cdr3_aa: CASSLDSGARAQYF
clone_size: few; v_call: TRBV7-9; j_call: TRBJ2-7; d_call: NA; cdr3_nt: TGTGCCAGCAGCTTATTCCCCGGTTACGAGCAGTACTTC; cdr3_aa: CASSLFPGYEQYF
clone_size: NA; v_call: TRBV7-9; j_call: TRBJ1-4; d_call: NA; cdr3_nt: TGTGCCGCGTCGCCCGGATCGGGGTCGGGAAATGAAAAACTGTTTTTT; cdr3_aa: CAASPGSGSGNEKLFF
clone_size: few; v_call: TRBV30; j_call: TRBJ1-2; d_call: NA; cdr3_nt: TGTGCCTGGGGGGACGGGGGTGACTATGGCTACACCTTC; cdr3_aa: CAWGDGGDYGYTF
clone_size: few; v_call: TRBV18; j_call: TRBJ2-3; d_call: TRBD1; cdr3_nt: TGTGCCAGCTCACCCCGGACAGGGGGCAGGGATACGCAGTATTTT; cdr3_aa: CASSPRTGGRDTQYF
clone_size: NA; v_call: TRBV30; j_call: TRBJ1-5; d_call: TRBD1; cdr3_nt: TGTGCCTGGAGTGGCAGGGCCTCAGGGGGCCAGCCCCAGCATTTT; cdr3_aa: CAWSGRASGGQPQHF
clone_size: few; v_call: TRBV5-1; j_call: TRBJ2-2; d_call: NA; cdr3_nt: TGCGCCAGCAGCTTCCCCCCAGGGACCGGGGAGCTGTTTTTT; cdr3_aa: CASSFPPGTGELFF
clone_size: NA; v_call: TRBV20-1; j_call: TRBJ2-1; d_call: TRBD2; cdr3_nt: TGCAGTGGACTAGCGGGAGGGGAGCAGTTCTTC; cdr3_aa: CSGLAGGEQFF
clone_size: NA; v_call: TRBV7-9; j_call: TRBJ2-5; d_call: TRBD2; cdr3_nt: TGTGCCAGCAGCAACGGACTAGGTCGGGAGACCCAGTACTTC; cdr3_aa: CASSNGLGRETQYF
clone_size: few; v_call: TRBV4-2; j_call: TRBJ2-3; d_call: NA; cdr3_nt: TGTGCCAGCAGCCAAGATGGGGGCGGGGAGGGGGATACGCAGTATTTT; cdr3_aa: CASSQDGGGEGDTQYF
clone_size: few; v_call: TRBV4-1; j_call: TRBJ2-3; d_call: NA; cdr3_nt: TGCGCCAGCAGCCCCCCTGCAGATACGCAGTATTTT; cdr3_aa: CASSPPADTQYF
clone_size: NA; v_call: TRBV27; j_call: TRBJ2-6; d_call: TRBD2; cdr3_nt: TGTGCCAGCAGTCCACTCGGACTAGCGGGAGGGCCAAGTGGGGCCAACGTCCTGACTTTC; cdr3_aa: CASSPLGLAGGPSGANVLTF
clone_size: few; v_call: TRBV5-1; j_call: TRBJ1-1; d_call: NA; cdr3_nt: TGCGCCAGCAGCTTCGCAGGTTCCACGAACACTGAAGCTTTCTTT; cdr3_aa: CASSFAGSTNTEAFF
clone_size: few; v_call: TRBV30; j_call: TRBJ1-5; d_call: TRBD1; cdr3_nt: TGTGCCTGGTCGGACAGGGGATCCCCCAATCAGCCCCAGCATTTT; cdr3_aa: CAWSDRGSPNQPQHF
clone_size: NA; v_call: TRBV5-6; j_call: TRBJ2-5; d_call: NA; cdr3_nt: TGTGCCAGCAGCTTGGCAGGGGCGCCACAAGAGACCCAGTACTTC; cdr3_aa: CASSLAGAPQETQYF
clone_size: NA; v_call: TRBV30; j_call: TRBJ1-2; d_call: NA; cdr3_nt: TGTGCCTGGGGACAGCCGAAAGCTAACTATGGCTACACCTTC; cdr3_aa: CAWGQPKANYGYTF
clone_size: NA; v_call: TRBV2; j_call: TRBJ2-3; d_call: TRBD2; cdr3_nt: TGTGCCAGCAGTGGTGCTAGCGGGGCAGTCGATACGCAGTATTTT; cdr3_aa: CASSGASGAVDTQYF